There are many counts of the clone carrying this TCR beta chain. What it recognizes is unknown. The source of the sample is a study of molecular identifiers for immune sequencing clone quantification. Previously reported methods and listed TCR primers produced the bulk TCR libraries. A single record per CDR3 protein comes from TCRdb applying MiXCR to the PCR reads. The table has approximately 630,000 distinct CDR3 sequences, about 25% seen once. Findings of the study overall: Identical barcode-sharing TCR molecules could lead to underestimated sizes for highly expanded clones.

Germline V lookup: CDR1 MNHEY, CDR2 SMNVEV (reference sequence). CDR3 length: 15 amino acids. Trimming took off 5 bases at V and 1 base at J, with 14 bases between the two ends. This rearrangement joins TRBV27 to TRBJ1-2, with D hard to call. The sample consisted of naive CD8+ T cells from blood, with Jurkat cell RNA spiked in. Subset noted: FACS-sorted CD8+CD4-CCR7+CD45RA+ naive T cells. The clonotype was recovered from a human donor in good health. Some libraries in this study had Jurkat cell RNA spiked in. In DNA, the CDR3 is TGTGCCAGCAGTCTCACTAACAGTTTTAACTATGGCTACACCTTC. This sequence encodes CASSLTNSFNYGYTF.